This T cell receptor beta chain was recovered during a study of cytomegalovirus exposure and HLA in healthy donors. Points from the study as a whole: Earlier results showed most TCR beta V segments being productive about 87% or about 30% of the time. A later analysis appeared to link common viral pathogens to several of the most significant clusters. CMV serostatus was the only immune exposure information that was available.

Each donor's status was that of a healthy bone marrow donor. The PCR was carried out with 60 Vbeta primers and 13 Jbeta primers. Libraries were prepared by immunoSEQ multiplex PCR; TCRdb keeps only in-frame clonotypes and omits some of them. Recorded for this sample: about 140,000 clones. V was cut by 0 bases and J by 11 bases, with 15 bases left in between. The germline CDR1 and CDR2 sequences are SGDLS and YYNGEE. The CDR3 is 14 amino acids. A word on this clone: Its target is unknown.

Sequenced: PBMCs. The source of this sequence is a male donor in good health and CMV-seronegative. V and J are TRBV9 and TRBJ2-1; no clear D gene. CDR3 coding DNA: TGTGCCAGCAGCGTAGCTGCGATTAACCCGAAGCAGTTCTTC. Its translation: CASSVAAINPKQFF. The complete variable domain, with remaining parts taken from reference TRBV9 and TRBJ2-1, reads DSGVTQTPKHLITATGQRVTLRCSPRSGDLSVYWYQQSLDQGLQFLIQYYNGEERAKGNILERFSAQQFPDLHSELNLSSLELGDSALYFCASSVAAINPKQFFGPGTRLTVL.